The next 14 T cell receptor beta chains were all read from a single sample in a study of PD-1 blockade in classical Hodgkin lymphoma. Sequencing was performed with immunoSEQ multiplex PCR; in TCRdb, only in-frame clones are kept and a portion is missing. The table has about 10,000 clones, 91% seen once. Time point of the sample: newly diagnosed, previously untreated cHL patient sample. The CD8+ T cells came from thawed PBMCs through magnetic negative selection. Material for sequencing was CD8+ T cells from blood. The receptors derive from a human donor with classical Hodgkin lymphoma.

CDR3 in amino acids: CASSFQPTYNEQFF. CDR3 nucleotide sequence: TGTGCCAGCAGTTTTCAACCCACATACAATGAGCAGTTCTTC. V and J are TRBV28 and TRBJ2-1, with D unclear. V shed 3 bases and J shed 4 bases, with 10 bases lying between them. The CDR3 consists of 14 residues. Germline CDR1 MDHEN, CDR2 SYDVKM.

The J gene is TRBJ1-2, the V gene TRBV7-9, with D tentatively TRBD1 (6 bases). Germline V gives CDR1 SEHNR, CDR2 FQNEAQ (reference sequence). The length of the CDR3 is 14 residues. Trimming took off 7 bases at V and 6 bases at J, with 18 bases between the two ends. CDR3 sequence (DNA): TGTGCCAGCAACAAACAGGGAGAGGAACATGGCTACACCTTC. Translated, it gives CASNKQGEEHGYTF. The whole variable domain, remainder taken from reference TRBV7-9 and TRBJ1-2, is DTGVSQNPRHKITKRGQNVTFRCDPISEHNRLYWYRQTLGQGPEFLTYFQNEAQLEKSRLLSDRFSAERPKGSFSTLEIQRTEQGDSAMYLCASNKQGEEHGYTFGSGTRLTVV.

V usage is TRBV13 and J usage is TRBJ2-1; 9 positions match TRBD2. V shed 3 bases, J shed 1 base, and the junction held 4 bases outside the gene matches. The CDR3 totals 16 residues. CDR1 is PRHDT, CDR2 FYEKMQ, per germline (reference sequence). As DNA, the CDR3 is TGTGCCAGCAGCTTGTTTAGCGGGGGATCCTACAATGAGCAGTTCTTC. Protein: CASSLFSGGSYNEQFF.

The V call is TRBV6-1, the J call TRBJ1-2; D may be TRBD1 (5 bases). V was shortened by 3 bases and J by 6 bases, with 17 bases between the two germline ends. The germline V gene has CDR1 MNHNS and CDR2 SASEGT. This CDR3 region has 15 residues. CDR3: CASSEVQVSGDGYTF. The DNA of the CDR3 is TGTGCCAGCAGTGAGGTACAGGTTTCGGGGGATGGCTACACCTTC.

J is TRBJ1-6 and V is TRBV19; no firm D call. The CDR3 has 17 amino acids. Trimming stripped 6 bases from V and 2 bases from J, with 17 bases between. CDR1 and CDR2 (germline): LNHDA, SQIVND (reference sequence). CDR3 sequence (DNA): TGTGCCAGTAGCAGCGCCGCCTTTTGGACCTATAATTCACCCCTCCACTTT. Translated, it gives CASSSAAFWTYNSPLHF.

The chain links TRBV6-1 to TRBJ2-7, with D possibly matching TRBD2 (6 bases). This CDR3 region has 12 residues. Germline CDR1 reads MNHNS; CDR2 reads SASEGT. The V end lost 7 bases, the J end lost 3 bases, and 10 bases lay between the germline ends. CDR3 amino acids: CASTLGGYEQYF. The CDR3, as DNA: TGTGCCAGCACCCTGGGAGGCTACGAGCAGTACTTC.

The chain uses TRBV6-1 and TRBJ2-1; the D gene is possibly TRBD1 (5 bases). Germline loops: CDR1 MNHNS, CDR2 SASEGT. V was trimmed by 1 base and J by 3 bases, leaving 10 bases between them. CDR3 length: 15 amino acids. CDR3 coding DNA: TGTGCCAGCAGTGAAGTGCCAGACAGCTACAATGAGCAGTTCTTC. Protein: CASSEVPDSYNEQFF.

The chain links TRBV7-2 to TRBJ2-3; 10 nucleotides line up with TRBD2. Unmatched junction bases numbered 6, after V lost 8 bases and J lost 4 bases. The germline CDR1 and CDR2 sequences are SGHTA and FQGNSA. CDR3 size: 14 residues. In DNA, the CDR3 is TGTGCCAGCGAAGGGAGCGGGGGGGCAGATACGCAGTATTTT. It yields the protein CASEGSGGADTQYF.

The rearrangement joins TRBV19 to TRBJ1-1, with a possible D match to TRBD1 (5 bases). Germline lookup yields CDR1 LNHDA and CDR2 SQIVND (reference sequence). Trimming took 5 bases from V and 0 from J, leaving 10 bases between them. This CDR3 comprises 14 residues. CDR3 bases: TGTGCCAGTAGTCCCAGACAGCTGAACACTGAAGCTTTCTTT. It is translated as CASSPRQLNTEAFF. Combining the CDR3 with reference TRBV19 and TRBJ1-1 gives the whole variable domain DGGITQSPKYLFRKEGQNVTLSCEQNLNHDAMYWYRQDPGQGLRLIYYSQIVNDFQKGDIAEGYSVSREKKESFPLTVTSAQKNPTAFYLCASSPRQLNTEAFFGQGTRLTVV.

V and J are TRBV13 and TRBJ2-7; 7 bases align to TRBD2. The CDR3 consists of 14 residues. The germline V gene has CDR1 PRHDT and CDR2 FYEKMQ (reference sequence). J was trimmed by 4 bases and V by 3 bases; bases with no gene match: 6. CDR3 nucleotides: TGTGCCAGCAGCTTGCAGGGAGGGATGTACGAGCAGTACTTC. This codes for CASSLQGGMYEQYF.

The chain couples TRBV6-5 to TRBJ2-7; TRBD1 aligns across 9 bases. Germline lookup yields CDR1 MNHEY and CDR2 SVGAGI. The CDR3 runs 13 residues. V shed 6 bases, J shed 3 bases, and the junction held 3 bases outside the gene matches. This CDR3 reads CASSSGQGYEQYF. CDR3 bases: TGTGCCAGCAGCTCGGGACAGGGCTACGAGCAGTACTTC.

V is TRBV6-5 and J is TRBJ2-1; D unresolved. V was shortened by 2 bases and J by 2 bases, with 10 bases between the two germline ends. The CDR3 is made up of 15 amino acids. CDR1 is MNHEY, CDR2 SVGAGI, per germline. CDR3 amino acids: CASSYGTPTYNEQFF. The CDR3 nucleotides read TGTGCCAGCAGTTACGGCACCCCCACCTACAATGAGCAGTTCTTC.

The V gene is TRBV19, the J gene TRBJ1-5; TRBD1 agrees at 8 bases. The CDR3 runs 15 residues. V gave up 6 bases and J gave up 3 bases; unmatched junction bases: 7. Germline V gives CDR1 LNHDA, CDR2 SQIVND (reference sequence). As DNA, the CDR3 is TGTGCCAGTAGCCCGACAGGGGCGACCAATCAGCCCCAGCATTTT. It is translated as CASSPTGATNQPQHF.

The rearrangement uses TRBV5-1 and TRBJ1-4; D possibly corresponds to TRBD1 (5 bases). The V gene's germline CDR1 is SGHRS and CDR2 YFSETQ. With 4 bases removed from V and 8 bases from J, the gap between germline ends came to 18 bases. CDR3 length: 15 residues. CDR3 residues: CASSPLSRGEEKLFF. The CDR3 DNA sequence: TGCGCCAGCAGCCCCTTGTCTCGGGGGGAGGAAAAACTGTTTTTT.